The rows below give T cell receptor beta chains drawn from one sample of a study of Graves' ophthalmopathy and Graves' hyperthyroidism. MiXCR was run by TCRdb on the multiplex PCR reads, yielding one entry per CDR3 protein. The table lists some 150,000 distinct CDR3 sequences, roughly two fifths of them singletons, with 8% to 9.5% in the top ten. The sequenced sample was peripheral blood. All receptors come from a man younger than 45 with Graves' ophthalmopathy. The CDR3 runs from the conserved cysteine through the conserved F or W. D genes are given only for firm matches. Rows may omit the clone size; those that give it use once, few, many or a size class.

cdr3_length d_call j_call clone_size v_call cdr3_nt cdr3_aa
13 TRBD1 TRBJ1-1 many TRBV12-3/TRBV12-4 TGTGCCAGCAGGGGGACAGCGAACACTGAAGCTTTCTTT CASRGTANTEAFF
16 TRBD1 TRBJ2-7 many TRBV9 TGTGCCAGCAGCGGTGTCTCCGGGACAGGGCGATACGAGCAGTACTTC CASSGVSGTGRYEQYF
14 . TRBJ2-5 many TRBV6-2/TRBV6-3 TGTGCCAGCAGACCGGGACCTGCCTTGCCGACCCAGTACTTC CASRPGPALPTQYF
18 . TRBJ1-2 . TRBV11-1 TGTGCCAGCAGCTTAGTCGAGGTTGGCAGGAGGGGGAACTATGGCTACACCTTC CASSLVEVGRRGNYGYTF
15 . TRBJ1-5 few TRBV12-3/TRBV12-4 TGTGCCAGCGGCCCGGGACTCGCGTCAGGATCGGCCCAGCATTTT CASGPGLASGSAQHF
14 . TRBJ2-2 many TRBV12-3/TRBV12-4 TGTGCCAGCAGACCCGGACTACCCACCGGGGAGCTGTTTTTT CASRPGLPTGELFF
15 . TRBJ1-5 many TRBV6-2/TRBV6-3 TGTGCCAGCGCTAGCCAGACATATAGCAATCAGCCCCAGCATTTT CASASQTYSNQPQHF
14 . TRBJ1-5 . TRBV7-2 TGTGCCAGCAGCTCCGCTCGAGGGAATCAGCCCCAGCATTTT CASSSARGNQPQHF
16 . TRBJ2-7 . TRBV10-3 TGTGCCATCAGTGGAAAAGTCGGCCTCCTTTCCTACGAGCAGTACTTC CAISGKVGLLSYEQYF
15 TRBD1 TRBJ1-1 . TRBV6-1 TGTGCCAGCAGTGACCAGGGGGAGGGGAACACTGAAGCTTTCTTT CASSDQGEGNTEAFF
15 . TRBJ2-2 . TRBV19 TGTGCCAGTAGTATTTCCAGTACAAACACCGGGGAGCTGTTTTTT CASSISSTNTGELFF
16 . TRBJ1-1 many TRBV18 TGTGCCAGCTCACGATTGCAGGGGTCGGTTCGCGCTGAAGCTTTCTTT CASSRLQGSVRAEAFF
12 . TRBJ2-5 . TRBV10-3 TGTGCCAGCTCACCAGAGGTCAAGGGCAGCGTCTTC CASSPEVKGSVF
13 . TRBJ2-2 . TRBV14 TGTGCCAGCAGCCATCAACACACCGGGGAGCTGTTTTTT CASSHQHTGELFF
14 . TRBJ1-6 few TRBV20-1 TGCAGTGGGATAGGGCAGACTAATAATTCACCCCTCCACTTT CSGIGQTNNSPLHF
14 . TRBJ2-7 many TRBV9 TGTGCCAGCAGCCCGCGAGGGGGGGGGCTCGAGCAGTACTTC CASSPRGGGLEQYF
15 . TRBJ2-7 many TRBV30 TGTGCCTGGAGTCCTTTTGAGAGGAGGTCCTACGAGCAGTACTTC CAWSPFERRSYEQYF
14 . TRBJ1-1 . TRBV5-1 TGCGCCAGCAGCCAGTATGTTGGGAACACTGAAGCTTTCTTT CASSQYVGNTEAFF
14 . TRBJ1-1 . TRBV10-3 TGTGCCATCACCCCGGGCCTGGTAGGGACTGAAGCTTTCTTT CAITPGLVGTEAFF
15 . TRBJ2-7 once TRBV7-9 TGTGCCAGCAGCTTAGGGGGCTACGATACCTACGAGCAGTACTTC CASSLGGYDTYEQYF
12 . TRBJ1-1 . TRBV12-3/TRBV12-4 TGTGCCAGCAGTGGTTACGGGACTGAAGCTTTCTTT CASSGYGTEAFF
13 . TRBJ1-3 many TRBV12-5 TGTGCTAGTGGTTTAATCCTTGGAAACACCATATATTTT CASGLILGNTIYF
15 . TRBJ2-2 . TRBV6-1 TGTGCCAGCAGTGAAAGCACCGCCGTCTCAAGGGAGCTGTTTTTT CASSESTAVSRELFF
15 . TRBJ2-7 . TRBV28 TGTGCCAGCAGTTCGACTGGCAAACCCCTTTACGAGCAGTACTTC CASSSTGKPLYEQYF
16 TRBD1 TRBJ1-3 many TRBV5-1 TGCGCCAGCAGCTTAACGGGACAGGTATCTGGAAACACCATATATTTT CASSLTGQVSGNTIYF
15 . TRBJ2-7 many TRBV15 TGTGCCACCAGCAGAGATCACAGGGCTATCTACGAGCAGTACTTC CATSRDHRAIYEQYF
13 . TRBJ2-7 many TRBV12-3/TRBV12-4 TGTGCCAGCAGTTTAACCGACTCCTACGAGCAGTACTTC CASSLTDSYEQYF
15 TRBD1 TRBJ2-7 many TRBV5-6 TGTGCCAGCAGCTTTGCCGGGACAGGCTCCTACGAGCAGTACTTC CASSFAGTGSYEQYF
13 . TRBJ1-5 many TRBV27 TGTGCCAGCAGTTTGTCGAGGGTCCAGCCCCAGCATTTT CASSLSRVQPQHF
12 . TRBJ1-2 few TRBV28 TGTGCCAGCAGTCCAGGACTCGGTGGCTACACCTTC CASSPGLGGYTF
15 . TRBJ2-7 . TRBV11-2 TGTGCCAGCAGCTTAGTAGGGTCCTTCTCTTACGAGCAGTACTTC CASSLVGSFSYEQYF
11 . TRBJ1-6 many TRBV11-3 TGTGCCAGCCAGCGTTCGGGACCCCTCCACTTT CASQRSGPLHF
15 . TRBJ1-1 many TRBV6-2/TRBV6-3 TGTGCCAGCAGTCGGACACCGACAGGCGGGACTGAAGCTTTCTTT CASSRTPTGGTEAFF
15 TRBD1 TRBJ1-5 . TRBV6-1 TGTGCCAGCAGTGTGGCCAGGGGGAACAATCAGCCCCAGCATTTT CASSVARGNNQPQHF
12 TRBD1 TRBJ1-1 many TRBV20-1 TGCAGTACAGGGGGCGGGAACACTGAAGCTTTCTTT CSTGGGNTEAFF
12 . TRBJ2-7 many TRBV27 TGTGCCAGCAGTTTATTACAGGGCGAGCAGTACTTC CASSLLQGEQYF
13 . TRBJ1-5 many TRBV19 TGTGCCAGTAGTATAATCCCCGATCAGCCCCAGCATTTT CASSIIPDQPQHF
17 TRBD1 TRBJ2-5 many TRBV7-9 TGTGCCAGCAGCTCCACCCCCGGACAGGGCGCGGGGGAGACCCAGTACTTC CASSSTPGQGAGETQYF
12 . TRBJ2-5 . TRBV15 TGTGCTTGGCAGGGGCAGGAGGAGACCCAGTACTTC CAWQGQEETQYF
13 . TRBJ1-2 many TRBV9 TGTGCCAGCACTAGGGAGGTACACGATGGCTACACCTTC CASTREVHDGYTF
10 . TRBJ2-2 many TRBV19 TGTGCCAGTAGAGCCGGGGAGCTGTTTTTT CASRAGELFF
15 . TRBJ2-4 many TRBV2 TGTGCCAGCAGTGAAGAGTCCCTAGCCAAAAACATTCAGTACTTC CASSEESLAKNIQYF
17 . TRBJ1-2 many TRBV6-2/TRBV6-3 TGTGCCAGCAGTTACGCTGTAAAGCCGGAAGATCCCTATGGCTACACCTTC CASSYAVKPEDPYGYTF
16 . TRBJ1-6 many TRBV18 TGTGCCAGCTCACCACAAGGTGCAGGGGCAAATTCACCCCTCCACTTT CASSPQGAGANSPLHF
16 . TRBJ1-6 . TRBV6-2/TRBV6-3 TGTGCCAGCAGTTACGAGGCGGAAAGTTTGAATTCACCCCTCCACTTT CASSYEAESLNSPLHF
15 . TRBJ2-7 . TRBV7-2 TGTGCCAGCAGCTTAGTGCCGCGTCGGGCCTACGAGCAGTACTTC CASSLVPRRAYEQYF
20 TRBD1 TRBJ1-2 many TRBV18 TGTGCCAGCTCACCGCCCGCCGGGACAGGAGACCGTCGCCCCTTTCGGGGCTACACCTTC CASSPPAGTGDRRPFRGYTF
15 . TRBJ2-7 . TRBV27 TGTGCCAGCAGTTTATACCTAGCTGCCACCTACGAGCAGTACTTC CASSLYLAATYEQYF
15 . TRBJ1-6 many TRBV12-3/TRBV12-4 TGTGCCAGCAGTTTTATTATCTCCTATAATTCACCCCTCCACTTT CASSFIISYNSPLHF
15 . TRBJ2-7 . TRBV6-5 TGTGCCAGCAGTTACGGGGGACTGGGAGTTTCGGAGCAGTACTTC CASSYGGLGVSEQYF
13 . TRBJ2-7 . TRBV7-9 TGTGCCAGCACCCCGGACACCCCCTACGAGCAGTACTTC CASTPDTPYEQYF
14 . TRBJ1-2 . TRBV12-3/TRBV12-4 TGTGCCAGCAGGAAAGCGGACAGCGACTATGGCTACACCTTC CASRKADSDYGYTF
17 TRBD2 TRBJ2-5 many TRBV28 TGTGCCAGCACCTCCTGGACGGGAGCGGGAGGGAGGGAGACCCAGTACTTC CASTSWTGAGGRETQYF
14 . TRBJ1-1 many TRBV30 TGTGCCTGGAGTGTAAGTCAGGGCTACACTGAAGCTTTCTTT CAWSVSQGYTEAFF
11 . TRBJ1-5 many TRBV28 TGTGCCTCCAGCAGTTTTCAGTCCCAGCATTTT CASSSFQSQHF